The present T cell receptor (beta chain) was sequenced within a study of T cells in Graves' hyperthyroidism and ophthalmopathy. V lost 10 bases and J 5 bases, leaving 21 bases between the germline ends. CDR1 and CDR2 (germline): MNHNS, SASEGT. This CDR3 region has 15 residues. This clonotype was seen many times. Amplified TCR beta CDR3 regions derived from RNA transcripts. HTBI primers were used for first-round RT-PCR of the TCR CDR3. TCRdb called the multiplex PCR reads again in MiXCR, with one record for every CDR3 protein. This table has hundreds of thousands of distinct CDR3 sequences, 12% to 15% appearing once.

Sequenced sample: blood. The receptor comes from a woman in her thirties or forties with Graves' hyperthyroidism. This chain uses TRBV6-1 with TRBJ1-5; D might be TRBD1 (5 bases). CDR3 sequence: CATNPHQGGYQPQHF. The CDR3 region has the DNA TGTGCCACCAATCCCCACCAGGGAGGTTATCAGCCCCAGCATTTT.